The TCR beta chain described here comes from a study of T-cell reconstitution after alpha-beta-depleted transplantation in children. CDR1 and CDR2 (germline): MNHEY, SVGAGI. The CDR3 contains 17 residues. V gave up 0 bases and J gave up 2 bases, with 13 bases separating them. This sample's TCRbeta library carried unique molecular identifier barcodes. TCRdb reprocessed the PCR reads via MiXCR and lists one record per CDR3 protein. The sample records some 450,000 distinct CDR3 sequences, 43% being singletons. This receptor was identified in a girl aged 2-10 years with aplastic anemia, due to receive a stem cell transplant. The gene calls are TRBV6-5 and TRBJ2-2; tentatively, D is TRBD1 (6 bases). Sequences were derived from PBMCs, sampled before TCRalphabeta/CD19-depleted stem cell transplant. The DNA of the CDR3 is TGTGCCAGCAGTTACTCAGGGGGACGCCCAAACACCGGGGAGCTGTTTTTT. Protein sequence: CASSYSGGRPNTGELFF.